Reported below is one T cell receptor (beta chain). Clones were read by immunoSEQ multiplex PCR, and TCRdb kept only the in-frame ones, dropping some. The table has 20,000 to 25,000 clones, approximately 90% seen once. Between the trimmed V and J ends, which lost 6 bases and 6 bases, there was a span of 21 bases. CDR3 length: 15 amino acids. Germline lookup yields CDR1 MNHEY and CDR2 SMNVEV (reference sequence). This specimen belongs to a study of OX40 agonist ivuxolimab in advanced cancers. About the study: Patients received the agonistic anti-OX40 (CD134) antibody ivuxolimab. Three dose-escalation patients had partial responses: one with hepatocellular carcinoma and two with cutaneous melanoma. Administration of intravenous ivuxolimab to patients occurred every 2 weeks at 0.01 to 10 mg/kg.

Here the sequenced sample was CD4+ or CD8+ T cells sorted from blood, taken in a trial of the OX40 agonist ivuxolimab. This receptor was taken from an adult with an advanced solid tumor such as melanoma, head and neck, liver or kidney cancer. This chain links TRBV27 with TRBJ2-7, with D possibly matching TRBD1 (6 bases). The CDR3 nucleotides read TGTGCCAGCAGGGGCCGGACAGCTCAGGACGGCGAGCAGTACTTC. Amino acid sequence: CASRGRTAQDGEQYF.